This TCR beta chain was identified in a study of regulatory T cells in long-lasting Graves disease. Turning to the study itself: Persistent cases took antithyroid drugs over 5 years and stayed TSH receptor antibody positive.

This clonotype has ten or more counts. The antigen remains undetermined. Germline values: CDR1 MNHNS, CDR2 SASEGT. V lost 3 bases and J 0 bases, leaving 8 bases between the germline ends. The CDR3 is 14 amino acids. Combining iRepertoire HTBI primers with Arm-PCR of CDR3 regions, the authors built TCR beta libraries. Study processing details: From all samples, identification returned 14 TRBJ and about 63 TRBV segments. TCRdb passed the multiplex PCR reads through MiXCR, listing each CDR3 protein once. The V and J calls, along with clone size, are taken from TCRdb and not from the paper's own processing. The data show about 430,000 distinct CDR3 sequences, with roughly a fifth seen just once and 13% to 15% held by the top ten. Stated time point: persistent/refractory GD, antithyroid drugs over 5 years with positive TRAb. The TCR library was prepared using RNA isolated from PBMCs. Findings of the study overall: Authors noted too few samples as a limitation. With persistent disease, TRBV28, TRBJ1-2 and TRBJ2-5 were the favored segments.

The chain recombines TRBV6-1 with TRBJ1-2; D call uncertain. The material was peripheral blood mononuclear cells (PBMCs), obtained when the disease was refractory, from a patient treated with antithyroid drugs. The TCR comes from a female donor with Graves disease. CDR3 residues: CASSEYSSNYGYTF. The CDR3 nucleotides read TGTGCCAGCAGTGAGTACAGCTCTAACTATGGCTACACCTTC.